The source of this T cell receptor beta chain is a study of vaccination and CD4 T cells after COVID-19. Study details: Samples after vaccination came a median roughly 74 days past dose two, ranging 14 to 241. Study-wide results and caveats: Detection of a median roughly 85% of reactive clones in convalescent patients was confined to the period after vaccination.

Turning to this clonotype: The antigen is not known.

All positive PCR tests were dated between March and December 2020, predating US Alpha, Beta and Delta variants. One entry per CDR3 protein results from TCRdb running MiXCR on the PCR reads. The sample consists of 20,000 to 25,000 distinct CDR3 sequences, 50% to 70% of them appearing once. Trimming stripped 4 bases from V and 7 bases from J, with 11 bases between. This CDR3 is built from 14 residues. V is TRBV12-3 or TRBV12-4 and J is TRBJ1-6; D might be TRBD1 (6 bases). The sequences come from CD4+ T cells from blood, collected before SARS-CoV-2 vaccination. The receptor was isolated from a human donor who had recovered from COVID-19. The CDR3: CASSSTGGNSPLHF. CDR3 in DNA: TGTGCCAGCAGTTCGACAGGAGGGAATTCACCCCTCCACTTT.